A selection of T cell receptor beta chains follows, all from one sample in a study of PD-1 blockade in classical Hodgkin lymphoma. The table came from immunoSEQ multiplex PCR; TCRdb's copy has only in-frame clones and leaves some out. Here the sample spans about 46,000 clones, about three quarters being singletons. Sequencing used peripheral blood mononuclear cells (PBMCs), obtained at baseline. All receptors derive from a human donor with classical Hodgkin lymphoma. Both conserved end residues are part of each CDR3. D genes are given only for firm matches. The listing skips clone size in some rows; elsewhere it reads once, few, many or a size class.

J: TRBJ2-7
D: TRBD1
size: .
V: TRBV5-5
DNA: TGTGCCAGCAGCCGCACCGGGACAGATTCCTACGAGCAGTACTTC
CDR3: CASSRTGTDSYEQYF

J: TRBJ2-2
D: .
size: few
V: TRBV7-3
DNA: TGTGCCAGCAGCTTAACGGGACCCGGGGAGCTGTTTTTT
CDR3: CASSLTGPGELFF

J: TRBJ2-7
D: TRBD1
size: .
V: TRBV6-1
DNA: TGTGCCAGCAGTTCCAAGGGGACAGGCTACGAGCAGTACTTC
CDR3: CASSSKGTGYEQYF

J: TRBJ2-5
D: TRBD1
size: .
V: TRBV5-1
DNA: TGCGCCAGAGGGAGGACAGGGAACGCGGAAGAGACCCAGTACTTC
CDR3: CARGRTGNAEETQYF

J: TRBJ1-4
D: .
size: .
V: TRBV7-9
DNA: TGTGCCAGCACCATCCGGGCCGTTAATGAAAAACTGTTTTTT
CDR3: CASTIRAVNEKLFF

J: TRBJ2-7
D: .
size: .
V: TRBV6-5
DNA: TGTGCCAGCAGTTTCGGGGCAGGATATTCCTACGAGCAGTACTTC
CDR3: CASSFGAGYSYEQYF

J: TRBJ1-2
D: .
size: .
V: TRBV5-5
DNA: TGTGCCAGCAGCTGGGACGGAAACTATGGCTACACCTTC
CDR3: CASSWDGNYGYTF

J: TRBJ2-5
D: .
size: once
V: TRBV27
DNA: TGTGCCAGCAGTAGGCAGCTATTAGAGACCCAGTACTTC
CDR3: CASSRQLLETQYF

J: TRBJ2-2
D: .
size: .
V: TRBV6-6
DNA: TGTGCCACCCGATCCCAGGTGGCCGGGGAGCTGTTTTTT
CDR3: CATRSQVAGELFF

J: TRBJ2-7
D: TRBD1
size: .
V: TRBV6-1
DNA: TGTGCCAGCAGTGGACAGGGTTACTACGAGCAGTACTTC
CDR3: CASSGQGYYEQYF

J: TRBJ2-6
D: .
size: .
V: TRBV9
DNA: TGTGCCAGCAGCATTAGTCCGGCAGTCTCTGGGGCCAACGTCCTGACTTTC
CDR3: CASSISPAVSGANVLTF

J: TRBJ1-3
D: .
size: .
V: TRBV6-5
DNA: TGTGCCAGCAGTTACTCCGTCGGGTTCTCTGGAAACACCATATATTTT
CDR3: CASSYSVGFSGNTIYF

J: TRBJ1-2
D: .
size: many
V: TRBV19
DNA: TGTGCCAGTAGTGCAACCTCCTGGGATGGCTACACCTTC
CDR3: CASSATSWDGYTF